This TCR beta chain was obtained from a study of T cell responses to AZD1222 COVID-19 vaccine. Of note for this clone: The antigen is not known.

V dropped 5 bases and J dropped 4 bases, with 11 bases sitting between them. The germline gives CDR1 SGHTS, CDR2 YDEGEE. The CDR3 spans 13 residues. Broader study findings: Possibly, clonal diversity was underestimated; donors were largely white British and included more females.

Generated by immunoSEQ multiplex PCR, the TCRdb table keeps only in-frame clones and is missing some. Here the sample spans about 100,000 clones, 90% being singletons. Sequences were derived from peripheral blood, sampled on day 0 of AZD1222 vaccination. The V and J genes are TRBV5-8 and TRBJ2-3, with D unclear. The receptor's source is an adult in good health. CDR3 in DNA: TGTGCCAGCAGTCTAGAAAAGGCAGATACGCAGTATTTT. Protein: CASSLEKADTQYF.